Below are 12 T cell receptor beta chains sequenced from a single sample in a study of blood T cell repertoires in COVID-19. Data came from immunoSEQ multiplex PCR; TCRdb stores just in-frame clones and leaves some out. The sample includes more than 150,000 clones, about 90% of them seen just once. Sequenced input: PBMCs or T cells enriched from blood (not recorded which). The receptors shown here come from a woman aged 45-65 years who had recovered from COVID-19.

The count of this clone is one. The rearrangement uses TRBV7-6 and TRBJ2-3, with 11 nucleotides matching TRBD1. V dropped 4 bases and J dropped 7; count of bases not matched to a gene: 7. Germline V gene data show CDR1 as SGHVS and CDR2 as FNYEAQ. This CDR3 has 15 residues. Here the CDR3 DNA reads TGTGCCAGCAGCTCTGCCGGGACAGGGGGGTATACGCAGTATTTT. It codes for CASSSAGTGGYTQYF. The full variable domain, in which reference TRBV7-6 and TRBJ2-3 provide the parts outside the CDR3, is GAGVSQSPRYKVTKRGQDVALRCDPISGHVSLYWYRQALGQGPEFLTYFNYEAQQDKSGLPNDRFSAERPEGSISTLTIQRTEQRDSAMYRCASSSAGTGGYTQYFGPGTRLTVL.

V usage is TRBV28 and J usage is TRBJ1-1; possibly TRBD1 for D (6 bases). This CDR3 spans 15 amino acids. Per germline, CDR1 MDHEN and CDR2 SYDVKM. Trimming pared 3 bases from V and 5 bases from J, leaving 16 bases between. Here the CDR3 DNA reads TGTGCCAGCAGTTTGCGGGGGCGCGTAGGGACTGAAGCTTTCTTT. Residues: CASSLRGRVGTEAFF. Using reference TRBV28 and TRBJ1-1 for the parts outside the CDR3, the full variable domain is DVKVTQSSRYLVKRTGEKVFLECVQDMDHENMFWYRQDPGLGLRLIYFSYDVKMKEKGDIPEGYSVSREKKERFSLILESASTNQTSMYLCASSLRGRVGTEAFFGQGTRLTVV.

V is TRBV11-2 and J is TRBJ2-5, with 11 bases fitting TRBD2. The length of the CDR3 is 16 residues. J lost 1 base, V lost 1 base, and 2 bases had no gene match. In germline, CDR1 is SGHAT, CDR2 FQNNGV. The CDR3 nucleotides read TGTGCCAGCAGCTTAGCTAGCGGGAGGACCCAAGAGACCCAGTACTTC. This codes for CASSLASGRTQETQYF.

The rearrangement uses TRBV6-5 and TRBJ1-2; D unresolved. CDR1 is MNHEY, CDR2 SVGAGI, per germline. This CDR3 region has 12 residues. Between the trimmed V and J ends, which lost 6 bases and 8 bases, there was a span of 13 bases. The CDR3 bases are TGTGCCAGCAGGGAGCCCCGAGTCGGCTACACCTTC. Protein: CASREPRVGYTF.

The rearrangement joins TRBV6-5 to TRBJ2-7; 11 bases are a match to TRBD2. V dropped 4 bases and J dropped 0; count of bases not matched to a gene: 5. Per the germline V gene, CDR1 is MNHEY and CDR2 is SVGAGI. This CDR3 spans 16 amino acids. The CDR3 is CASSLLAGASSYEQYF. CDR3 nucleotides: TGTGCCAGCAGTTTACTAGCGGGGGCGAGCTCCTACGAGCAGTACTTC.

This chain uses TRBV18 with TRBJ2-5, with a tentative D call TRBD2 (6 bases). CDR1 KGHSH and CDR2 LQKENI come from the germline V gene. V was pared by 6 bases and J by 5 bases, with 13 bases between. The CDR3 is 13 residues long. The CDR3 loop reads CASSMGGPETQYF. Written as DNA, the CDR3 is TGTGCCAGCTCGATGGGGGGACCGGAGACCCAGTACTTC.

The chain recombines TRBV19 with TRBJ2-2; the match to TRBD1 covers 8 bases. Germline lookup yields CDR1 LNHDA and CDR2 SQIVND (reference sequence). CDR3 length: 18 residues. Trimming removed 4 bases from V and 5 bases from J; junction bases left unmatched: 15. DNA for the CDR3: TGTGCCAGTAGTACCCGCCGGGCACAGGGGGTATGGACCGGGGAGCTGTTTTTT. It yields the protein CASSTRRAQGVWTGELFF.

J is TRBJ1-6 and V is TRBV28; a weak D match, TRBD1 (6 bases). Trimming stripped 10 bases from V and 9 bases from J, with 16 bases between. Germline loops: CDR1 MDHEN, CDR2 SYDVKM. The CDR3 length is 13 residues. CDR3: CATRTGKVSPLHF. For the CDR3, the DNA is TGTGCCACTAGAACAGGGAAGGTTTCACCCCTCCACTTT.

In regard to this clone: Other DNA sequences in this sample translate to the same CDR3. The V and J genes are TRBV5-1 and TRBJ1-4; D ambiguous. This CDR3 region has 14 residues. Per the germline V gene, CDR1 is SGHRS and CDR2 is YFSETQ. The germline V and J ends were trimmed by 1 base and 0 bases, with 4 bases remaining between them. CDR3 nucleotides: TGCGCCAGCAGCTTGACAGCAACTAATGAAAAACTGTTTTTT. Translated, it gives CASSLTATNEKLFF.

This clone was counted only a few times. The chain has TRBV28 and TRBJ2-5; the D is unclear. With 1 base removed from V and 0 bases from J, the gap between germline ends came to 6 bases. Germline V gene lookup returns CDR1 MDHEN and CDR2 SYDVKM. The CDR3 covers 14 residues. The CDR3 nucleotides are TGTGCCAGCAGTTTATTTGCGGACCAAGAGACCCAGTACTTC. Translating gives CASSLFADQETQYF.

The J gene is TRBJ2-7, the V gene TRBV11-2; 7 bases are a match to TRBD2. This CDR3 comprises 15 residues. Germline assignment: CDR1 SGHAT and CDR2 FQNNGV. V dropped 0 bases and J dropped 0; count of bases not matched to a gene: 2. In DNA form, the CDR3 reads TGTGCCAGCAGCTTAGATAGGACTAGCTCCTACGAGCAGTACTTC. Translated: CASSLDRTSSYEQYF.

The chain employs TRBV19 and TRBJ1-1, with 9 bases that match TRBD1. V shed 4 bases and J 2 bases; nucleotides not matched to a gene: 8. There are 16 residues in the CDR3. Germline values: CDR1 LNHDA, CDR2 SQIVND (reference sequence). The CDR3 is CASSTPGQGINTEAFF. The CDR3 DNA sequence: TGTGCCAGTAGTACACCAGGACAGGGGATCAACACTGAAGCTTTCTTT.